This TCR beta chain was obtained from a study of identical twins. Study-level results: In zero-insertion analyses, partial confounding could arise from invariant MAIT and iNKT cells. Memory repertoires showed no such pattern, whereas abundant cord blood beta clonotypes carried fewer insertions.

Notes on this clonotype: Its antigen is as yet unknown.

This CDR3 has 14 residues. V shed 4 bases and J 8 bases; nucleotides not matched to a gene: 5. Template switching, a step in the protocol, added a universal primer site, and cDNA carried unique molecular identifiers. Each CDR3 protein is one row after TCRdb ran MiXCR on the 5' RACE reads. The table shows some 500,000 distinct CDR3 sequences, with 13% to 15% occurring only once. This sample also appeared in a second study, on yellow fever vaccine responses in identical twins.

Source material: CD4+ T cells sorted from blood. The chain combines TRBV12-3 or TRBV12-4 with TRBJ2-3; TRBD2 matches at 11 bases. The receptor was isolated from a young woman in good health. DNA for the CDR3: TGTGCCAGCAGTTCACTAGCGGGAGTCGGTACGCAGTATTTT. Its translation: CASSSLAGVGTQYF.